This T cell receptor beta chain stems from a study of CD8 T cells in Susac syndrome. CD8+ and CD4+ T cells taken from blood had their TCR beta sequenced. TEMRA cells were FACS-enriched and CD8+ and CD4+ T cells negatively isolated. Study results and limitations: It was acknowledged in the study that its TCR sequencing and HLA analysis involved a relatively small number of individuals.

The CDR3 runs 15 residues. The germline gives CDR1 SGHNT, CDR2 YYREEE (reference sequence). The J segment lost 0 bases and the V segment lost 3 bases, leaving 2 bases of the junction unmatched. With random hexamers, 0.5 to 1 ug RNA was reverse transcribed. Amplification of TCR beta CDR3 by immunoSEQ multiplex PCR spanned 54 Vbeta and 13 Jbeta. TCRdb re-derived calls from the immunoSEQ multiplex PCR reads in MiXCR, one entry per CDR3 protein. The table has 100,000 to 150,000 distinct CDR3 sequences, over 90% seen once. The sample holds one count of this clonotype. Its antigen is undetermined. The chain employs TRBV5-4 and TRBJ2-3; 9 bases are shared with TRBD2. Sequenced: CD8+ T cells from PBMCs. This TCR was sampled from a human donor with multiple sclerosis. The chain's CDR3 is CASSSSGTSTDTQYF. In DNA, the CDR3 is TGTGCCAGCAGCTCTAGCGGGACTAGCACAGATACGCAGTATTTT.